The next 16 T cell receptor beta chains were all read from a single sample in a study of post-analysis software for immune sequencing data. Findings and caveats of the study: Roughly 5 TRBV segments (TRBV5-6, TRBV5-1 and TRBV20-1 among them) occurred more frequently in patients than in controls.

Unique molecular identifiers featured in each of the TCR beta cDNA libraries. TCRdb fed the PCR reads into MiXCR, producing one record per CDR3 protein. The repertoire includes approximately 730,000 distinct CDR3 sequences, around 42% of them detected once, and 4% to 5% sits in the top ten. These TCRs are of unknown antigen specificity. Sequencing was carried out using blood. These receptors were collected from a girl between 5 and 17 years old with multiple sclerosis.

The DNA for the CDR3 is TGCAGCGTTGAGTCTCCCATAGCGGAGCCCTACAATGAGCAGTTCTTC. It specifies CSVESPIAEPYNEQFF. V is TRBV29-1 and J is TRBJ2-1; tentative D call: TRBD2 (6 bases). The V end was cut by 3 bases, the J end by 2 bases, with 17 bases between. Germline loops: CDR1 SQVTM, CDR2 ANQGSEA. This CDR3 region has 16 residues.

The rearrangement uses TRBV10-3 and TRBJ1-2, with a possible D match to TRBD1 (5 bases). Germline lookup yields CDR1 ENHRY and CDR2 SYGVKD. This CDR3 region has 15 residues. Trimming shortened V by 6 bases and J by 4 bases, and 18 bases separated the two germline ends. CDR3 loop: CAISVDNPRVYGYTF. For the CDR3, the DNA is TGTGCCATCAGCGTGGACAACCCAAGGGTCTATGGCTACACCTTC.

This clonotype was seen more than once but under ten times. This sequence joins TRBV12-3 or TRBV12-4 and TRBJ2-3, with 10 bases lining up with TRBD2. The CDR3 has 14 amino acids. V was clipped by 4 bases and J by 5 bases; unmatched bases: 3. The CDR3 nucleotides read TGTGCCAGCAGTTCCCTAGCGGGAGTAGATACGCAGTATTTT. Amino acid sequence: CASSSLAGVDTQYF.

The chain employs TRBV3-1 and TRBJ2-7; TRBD2 matches 7 bases. The CDR3 spans 16 residues. Trimming removed 4 bases from V and 0 bases from J; junction bases left unmatched: 9. Germline assignment: CDR1 LGHDT and CDR2 YNNKEL (reference sequence). DNA for the CDR3: TGTGCCAGCAGCCCCCAAGCGGGACCGAGCTCCTACGAGCAGTACTTC. Translating gives CASSPQAGPSSYEQYF.

The V and J genes are TRBV12-3 or TRBV12-4 and TRBJ2-4, with 11 bases that match TRBD2. The better agreement between TRBJ2-7 and the DNA end casts doubt on the J call. The CDR3 has 14 residues. The CDR3, as DNA: TGTGCCAGCAGTTTCTTGGGACTAGCGGTCGAGCAGTACTTC. This codes for CASSFLGLAVEQYF.

There are a few counts of this clonotype. V and J are TRBV7-2 and TRBJ2-3; TRBD2 matches 7 bases. Unmatched junction bases numbered 6, after V lost 4 bases and J lost 2 bases. Germline CDR1 is SGHTA and CDR2 is FQGNSA. The CDR3 covers 15 residues. The DNA of the CDR3 is TGTGCCAGCAGCTCCACCCTAGCGGTCACAGATACGCAGTATTTT. Translated, it gives CASSSTLAVTDTQYF. Full variable domain (outside the CDR3, taken from reference TRBV7-2 and TRBJ2-3): GAGVSQSPSNKVTEKGKDVELRCDPISGHTALYWYRQSLGQGLEFLIYFQGNSAPDKSGLPSDRFSAERTGGSVSTLTIQRTQQEDSAVYLCASSSTLAVTDTQYFGPGTRLTVL.

V is TRBV12-3 or TRBV12-4 and J is TRBJ2-7, with unresolved D. This CDR3 region has 13 residues. Trimming removed 5 bases at V and 4 bases at J, with 12 bases between. CDR3 loop: CASSRERLYEQYF. Here the CDR3 DNA reads TGTGCCAGCAGTCGTGAGAGGTTGTACGAGCAGTACTTC.

The chain carries TRBV5-6 and TRBJ1-1; the match to TRBD1 covers 7 bases. Germline trimming cut 1 base from V and 1 base from J; bases unmatched to any gene: 10. Germline values: CDR1 SGHDT, CDR2 YYEEEE. The CDR3 loop spans 17 amino acids. This chain's CDR3 is CASSLRPQGMTNTEAFF. CDR3 in DNA: TGTGCCAGCAGCTTGCGCCCACAGGGGATGACGAACACTGAAGCTTTCTTT.

The CDR3 here is CSARETGYSYEQYF. In DNA form, the CDR3 reads TGCAGTGCTAGAGAAACAGGGTATTCCTACGAGCAGTACTTC. The chain recombines TRBV20-1 with TRBJ2-7; maybe TRBD1 (6 bases). Germline V CDR1 and CDR2: DFQATT, SNEGSKA (reference sequence). The V gene lost 0 bases and the J gene lost 1 base, with 10 bases spanning the gap. The CDR3 runs 14 residues.

The chain uses TRBV20-1 and TRBJ2-3; 10 nucleotides line up with TRBD2. CDR3 length equals 18 residues. Germline V CDR1 and CDR2: DFQATT, SNEGSKA (reference sequence). V shed 0 bases and J 2 bases; nucleotides not matched to a gene: 11. The CDR3 reads CSARDGASGSVLTDTQYF. In DNA form, the CDR3 reads TGCAGTGCTAGAGACGGGGCTAGCGGGAGCGTTCTCACAGATACGCAGTATTTT.

The genes are TRBV6-2 or TRBV6-3 and TRBJ2-7, with TRBD1 as a possible D gene (6 bases). CDR3 size: 15 residues. Trimming took 1 base from V and 1 from J, leaving 11 bases between them. Germline CDR1 and CDR2: MNHEY and SVGEGT. The CDR3 loop reads CASSYFGRGSYEQYF. Written as DNA, the CDR3 is TGTGCCAGCAGTTACTTTGGCAGGGGTTCCTACGAGCAGTACTTC.

The rearrangement joins TRBV5-1 to TRBJ2-3; 8 nucleotides line up with TRBD1. The CDR3 totals 15 residues. V lost 9 bases to trimming and J lost 6 bases; unmatched junction nucleotides: 15. Germline V gives CDR1 SGHRS, CDR2 YFSETQ. The CDR3 DNA reads TGCGCCAACAGGCCCGGACAGGGTTCATGGGATACGCAGTATTTT. This gives the protein CANRPGQGSWDTQYF.

The chain joins TRBV27 to TRBJ2-4, with D perhaps TRBD1 or TRBD2 (5 bases each). V was shortened by 0 bases and J by 7 bases, with 19 bases between the two germline ends. CDR3 length: 17 amino acids. Looked up from germline, CDR1 is MNHEY and CDR2 is SMNVEV (reference sequence). The CDR3 loop is CASSLSNPGTMWNIQYF. The CDR3 nucleotides are TGTGCCAGCAGTTTATCCAATCCAGGGACGATGTGGAACATTCAGTACTTC.

This chain joins TRBV20-1 and TRBJ2-5, with TRBD1 identical over 7 bases. The length of the CDR3 is 14 residues. With V trimmed by 0 bases and J by 4 bases, 5 bases remained unmatched. The germline V gene encodes CDR1 DFQATT and CDR2 SNEGSKA (reference sequence). For the CDR3, the DNA is TGCAGTGCTAGAGATAGACAGGGAATAGAGACCCAGTACTTC. Translating gives CSARDRQGIETQYF.

This clonotype was detected a few times. The chain recombines TRBV20-1 with TRBJ2-1; 8 bases align to TRBD1. CDR1 and CDR2 (germline): DFQATT, SNEGSKA (reference sequence). The CDR3 sequence is 15 residues long. V shed 4 bases and J 4 bases; nucleotides not matched to a gene: 9. CDR3 sequence reads: CSATPTGTGYNEQFF. The DNA for the CDR3 is TGCAGTGCTACTCCTACCGGGACAGGATACAATGAGCAGTTCTTC.

This clonotype was found a few times. This chain uses TRBV9 with TRBJ2-7; D is possibly TRBD2 (7 bases). Germline loops: CDR1 SGDLS, CDR2 YYNGEE. Trimming cost V 6 bases and J 2 bases, with 12 bases left between them. The CDR3 sequence is 13 residues long. This chain's CDR3 is CASNQGGAYEQYF. In nucleotides, the CDR3 is TGTGCCAGCAACCAAGGGGGGGCCTACGAGCAGTACTTC.